The present T cell receptor (beta chain) was sequenced within a study of shared clonotypes between healthy human individuals. The study drew all its donors from Caucasian adults living in Nashville, Tennessee. This table comes from immunoSEQ multiplex PCR, and its TCRdb copy is limited to in-frame clones, with some not included. The sample shows 1.4 million to 1.5 million clones, roughly 96% of them seen only once. This clone was counted between two and nine times. This sample includes further DNA sequences coding for the same CDR3. CDR3 length: 11 residues. V was shortened by 4 bases and J by 1 base, with 2 bases between the two germline ends. CDR1 is SGHKS and CDR2 is YYEKEE in the germline V gene (reference sequence).

This TCR was recovered from a young man in good health. The V and J genes are TRBV5-5 and TRBJ2-5, with D unresolved. Sequencing was carried out using naive CD4+ T cells sorted from blood. Specified subset: CD45RA+ positively selected. CDR3 sequence reads: CASSVQETQYF. CDR3 coding DNA: TGTGCCAGCAGCGTCCAAGAGACCCAGTACTTC.